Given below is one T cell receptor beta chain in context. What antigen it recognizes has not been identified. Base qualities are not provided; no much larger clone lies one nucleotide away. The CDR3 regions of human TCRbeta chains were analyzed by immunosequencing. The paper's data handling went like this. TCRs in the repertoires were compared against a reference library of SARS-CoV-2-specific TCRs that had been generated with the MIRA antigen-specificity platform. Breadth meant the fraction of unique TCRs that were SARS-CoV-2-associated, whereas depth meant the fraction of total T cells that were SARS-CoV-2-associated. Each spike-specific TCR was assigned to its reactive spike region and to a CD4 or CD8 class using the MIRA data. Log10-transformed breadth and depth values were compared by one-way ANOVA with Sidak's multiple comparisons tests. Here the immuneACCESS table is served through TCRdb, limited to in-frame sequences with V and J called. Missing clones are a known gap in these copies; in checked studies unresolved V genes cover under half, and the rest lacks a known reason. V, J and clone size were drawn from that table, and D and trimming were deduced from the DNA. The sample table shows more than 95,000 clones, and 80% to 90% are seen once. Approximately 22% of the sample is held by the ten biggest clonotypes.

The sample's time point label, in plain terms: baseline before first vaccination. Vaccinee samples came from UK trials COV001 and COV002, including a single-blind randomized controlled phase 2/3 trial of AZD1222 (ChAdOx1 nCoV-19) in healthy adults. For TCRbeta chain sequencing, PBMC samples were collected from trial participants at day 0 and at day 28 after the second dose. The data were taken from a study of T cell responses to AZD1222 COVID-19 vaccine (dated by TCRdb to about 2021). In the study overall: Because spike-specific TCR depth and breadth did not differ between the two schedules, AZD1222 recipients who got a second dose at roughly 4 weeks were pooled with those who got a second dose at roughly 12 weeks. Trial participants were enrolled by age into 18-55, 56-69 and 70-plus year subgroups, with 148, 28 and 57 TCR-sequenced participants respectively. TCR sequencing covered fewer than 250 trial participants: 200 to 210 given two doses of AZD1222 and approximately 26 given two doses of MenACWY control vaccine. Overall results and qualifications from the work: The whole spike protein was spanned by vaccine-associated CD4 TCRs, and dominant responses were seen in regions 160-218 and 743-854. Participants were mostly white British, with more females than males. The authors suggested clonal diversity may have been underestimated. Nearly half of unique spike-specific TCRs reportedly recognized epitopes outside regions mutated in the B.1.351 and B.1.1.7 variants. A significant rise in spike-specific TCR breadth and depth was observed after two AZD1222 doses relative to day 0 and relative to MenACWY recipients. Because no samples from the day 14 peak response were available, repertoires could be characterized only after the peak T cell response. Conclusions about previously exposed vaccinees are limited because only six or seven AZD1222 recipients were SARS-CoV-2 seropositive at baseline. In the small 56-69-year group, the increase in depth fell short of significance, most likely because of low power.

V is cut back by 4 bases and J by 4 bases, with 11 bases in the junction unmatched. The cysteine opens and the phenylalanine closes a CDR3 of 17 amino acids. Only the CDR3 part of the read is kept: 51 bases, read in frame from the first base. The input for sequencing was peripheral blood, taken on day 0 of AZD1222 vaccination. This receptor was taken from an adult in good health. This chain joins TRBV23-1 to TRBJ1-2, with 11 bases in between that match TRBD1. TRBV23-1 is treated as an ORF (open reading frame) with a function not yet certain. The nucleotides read TGCGCCAGCAGTCGCTCGGACAGGGGGCCGCCTGGCTATGGCTACACCTTC. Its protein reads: CASSRSDRGPPGYGYTF.